This entry lists 13 T cell receptor beta chains sequenced from one sample in a study of cytomegalovirus exposure and HLA in healthy donors. Assay used: immunoSEQ multiplex PCR; TCRdb lists only in-frame clones, some missing. The sample has around 350,000 clones, 86% seen once; the top ten hold 0.65% to 0.95%. The material sequenced was PBMCs. These receptors all stem from a woman under 30 in good health and CMV-seronegative.

The chain carries TRBV4-2 and TRBJ1-4; D remains ambiguous. Trimming left V 0 bases short and J 8 bases short, with 7 bases between. The CDR3 loop spans 13 amino acids. CDR1 LGHNA and CDR2 YNFKEQ come from the germline V gene. CDR3: CASSQDGREKLFF. In DNA form, the CDR3 reads TGTGCCAGCAGCCAAGATGGGCGAGAAAAACTGTTTTTT.

The V gene is TRBV5-5, the J gene TRBJ1-6, with D possibly being TRBD1 (5 bases). The CDR3 totals 15 residues. The germline V and J ends were trimmed by 0 bases and 3 bases, with 7 bases remaining between them. Germline lookup yields CDR1 SGHKS and CDR2 YYEKEE (reference sequence). CDR3 region: CASSLVDSYNSPLHF. In nucleotides, the CDR3 is TGTGCCAGCAGCTTGGTAGACAGCTATAATTCACCCCTCCACTTT.

This clone occurred once. The chain is built from TRBV7-9 and TRBJ2-7; D is perhaps TRBD1 (5 bases). The CDR3 runs 13 residues. CDR1 is SEHNR, CDR2 FQNEAQ, per germline (reference sequence). V was shortened by 4 bases and J by 3 bases, with 10 bases between the two germline ends. CDR3 coding DNA: TGTGCCAGCAGCTCCGGACATAACTACGAGCAGTACTTC. This gives the protein CASSSGHNYEQYF. Based on the CDR3 plus reference TRBV7-9 and TRBJ2-7, the full variable domain is DTGVSQNPRHKITKRGQNVTFRCDPISEHNRLYWYRQTLGQGPEFLTYFQNEAQLEKSRLLSDRFSAERPKGSFSTLEIQRTEQGDSAMYLCASSSGHNYEQYFGPGTRLTVT.

The chain links TRBV7-3 to TRBJ2-6; TRBD1 matches at 9 bases. The CDR3 has 17 amino acids. V gave up 3 bases and J gave up 1 base; unmatched junction bases: 4. The germline V gene encodes CDR1 SGHTA and CDR2 FQGTGA. This CDR3 is CASSFSGQGSGANVLTF. DNA for the CDR3: TGTGCCAGCAGCTTCTCCGGACAGGGGTCTGGGGCCAACGTCCTGACTTTC.

The chain has TRBV7-9 and TRBJ1-1, with 7 bases matching TRBD1. V shed 3 bases, J shed 0 bases, and the junction held 4 bases outside the gene matches. CDR3 length: 15 residues. Germline lookup yields CDR1 SEHNR and CDR2 FQNEAQ (reference sequence). The CDR3 is CASSLEGAMNTEAFF. As DNA, the CDR3 is TGTGCCAGCAGCTTGGAGGGGGCGATGAACACTGAAGCTTTCTTT.

V usage is TRBV5-1 and J usage is TRBJ2-3; D unresolved. Trimming left V 5 bases short and J 1 base short, with 14 bases between. This CDR3 is built from 15 residues. Germline lookup yields CDR1 SGHRS and CDR2 YFSETQ. DNA of the CDR3: TGCGCCAGCAGGCTAGAACCCGGCGGCACAGATACGCAGTATTTT. Protein: CASRLEPGGTDTQYF.

The J gene is TRBJ1-1, the V gene TRBV6-1; TRBD1 matches at 9 bases. The CDR3 has 15 amino acids. CDR1 and CDR2 (germline): MNHNS, SASEGT. V dropped 6 bases and J dropped 2; count of bases not matched to a gene: 7. The CDR3 bases are TGTGCCAGCAGGGCGGGACAGGGAACAAACACTGAAGCTTTCTTT. The encoded protein is CASRAGQGTNTEAFF.

The J gene is TRBJ2-2, the V gene TRBV5-1, with TRBD1 matching over 9 bases. This CDR3 spans 16 amino acids. Per germline, CDR1 SGHRS and CDR2 YFSETQ. J was trimmed by 6 bases and V by 4 bases; bases with no gene match: 10. The CDR3 region has the DNA TGCGCCAGCAGCCCGTCCGGGACAGGGCTCGCCGGGGAGCTGTTTTTT. Its translation is CASSPSGTGLAGELFF.

In this sample, this clone turned up a few times. The CDR3 DNA reads TGTGCCAGCAGTTCCTACAGGGCCGCAGTCACTGAAGCTTTCTTT. Encoded protein: CASSSYRAAVTEAFF. The chain employs TRBV27 and TRBJ1-1, with a possible D match to TRBD1 (6 bases). This CDR3 region has 15 residues. The V gene's germline CDR1 is MNHEY and CDR2 SMNVEV (reference sequence). Trimming cost V 4 bases and J 4 bases, with 16 bases left between them.

Concerning this clone itself: Other DNA sequences in the sample encode the same CDR3. The rearrangement links TRBV2 to TRBJ2-2, with TRBD2 identical over 7 bases. The CDR3 sequence is 15 residues long. CDR1 SNHLY and CDR2 FYNNEI come from the germline V gene. V trimming: 4 bases; J trimming: 2 bases; junction bases outside the gene matches: 4. The CDR3 is CASSVGGGNTGELFF. The CDR3 bases are TGTGCCAGCAGTGTAGGCGGGGGTAACACCGGGGAGCTGTTTTTT.

CDR3 amino acids: CSPSRTDTQYF. As DNA, the CDR3 is TGCAGTCCTTCGAGGACAGATACGCAGTATTTT. The chain combines TRBV20-1 with TRBJ2-3; the D is unclear. CDR1 is DFQATT and CDR2 is SNEGSKA in the germline V gene (reference sequence). The CDR3 spans 11 residues. The ends were cut back, 8 bases at V and 3 bases at J, with 9 bases in the middle.

V usage is TRBV30 and J usage is TRBJ1-5; 9 bases align to TRBD1. The CDR3 loop spans 18 amino acids. The V gene end was trimmed by 2 bases and the J gene end by 0 bases; junction bases not matched to a gene: 11. Germline CDR1 GTSNPN, CDR2 SVGIG (reference sequence). The CDR3 loop is CAWSRVGTGTYSNQPQHF. CDR3 DNA sequence: TGTGCCTGGAGTCGGGTGGGGACAGGGACATATAGCAATCAGCCCCAGCATTTT.

This chain connects TRBV5-1 to TRBJ2-7, with D maybe TRBD2 (5 bases). Trimming cost V 4 bases and J 7 bases, with 21 bases left between them. Germline CDR1 SGHRS, CDR2 YFSETQ. There are 15 residues in the CDR3. The CDR3 loop reads CASSPQRMVPGEQYF. In DNA, the CDR3 is TGCGCCAGCAGCCCCCAACGAATGGTTCCGGGGGAGCAGTACTTC.